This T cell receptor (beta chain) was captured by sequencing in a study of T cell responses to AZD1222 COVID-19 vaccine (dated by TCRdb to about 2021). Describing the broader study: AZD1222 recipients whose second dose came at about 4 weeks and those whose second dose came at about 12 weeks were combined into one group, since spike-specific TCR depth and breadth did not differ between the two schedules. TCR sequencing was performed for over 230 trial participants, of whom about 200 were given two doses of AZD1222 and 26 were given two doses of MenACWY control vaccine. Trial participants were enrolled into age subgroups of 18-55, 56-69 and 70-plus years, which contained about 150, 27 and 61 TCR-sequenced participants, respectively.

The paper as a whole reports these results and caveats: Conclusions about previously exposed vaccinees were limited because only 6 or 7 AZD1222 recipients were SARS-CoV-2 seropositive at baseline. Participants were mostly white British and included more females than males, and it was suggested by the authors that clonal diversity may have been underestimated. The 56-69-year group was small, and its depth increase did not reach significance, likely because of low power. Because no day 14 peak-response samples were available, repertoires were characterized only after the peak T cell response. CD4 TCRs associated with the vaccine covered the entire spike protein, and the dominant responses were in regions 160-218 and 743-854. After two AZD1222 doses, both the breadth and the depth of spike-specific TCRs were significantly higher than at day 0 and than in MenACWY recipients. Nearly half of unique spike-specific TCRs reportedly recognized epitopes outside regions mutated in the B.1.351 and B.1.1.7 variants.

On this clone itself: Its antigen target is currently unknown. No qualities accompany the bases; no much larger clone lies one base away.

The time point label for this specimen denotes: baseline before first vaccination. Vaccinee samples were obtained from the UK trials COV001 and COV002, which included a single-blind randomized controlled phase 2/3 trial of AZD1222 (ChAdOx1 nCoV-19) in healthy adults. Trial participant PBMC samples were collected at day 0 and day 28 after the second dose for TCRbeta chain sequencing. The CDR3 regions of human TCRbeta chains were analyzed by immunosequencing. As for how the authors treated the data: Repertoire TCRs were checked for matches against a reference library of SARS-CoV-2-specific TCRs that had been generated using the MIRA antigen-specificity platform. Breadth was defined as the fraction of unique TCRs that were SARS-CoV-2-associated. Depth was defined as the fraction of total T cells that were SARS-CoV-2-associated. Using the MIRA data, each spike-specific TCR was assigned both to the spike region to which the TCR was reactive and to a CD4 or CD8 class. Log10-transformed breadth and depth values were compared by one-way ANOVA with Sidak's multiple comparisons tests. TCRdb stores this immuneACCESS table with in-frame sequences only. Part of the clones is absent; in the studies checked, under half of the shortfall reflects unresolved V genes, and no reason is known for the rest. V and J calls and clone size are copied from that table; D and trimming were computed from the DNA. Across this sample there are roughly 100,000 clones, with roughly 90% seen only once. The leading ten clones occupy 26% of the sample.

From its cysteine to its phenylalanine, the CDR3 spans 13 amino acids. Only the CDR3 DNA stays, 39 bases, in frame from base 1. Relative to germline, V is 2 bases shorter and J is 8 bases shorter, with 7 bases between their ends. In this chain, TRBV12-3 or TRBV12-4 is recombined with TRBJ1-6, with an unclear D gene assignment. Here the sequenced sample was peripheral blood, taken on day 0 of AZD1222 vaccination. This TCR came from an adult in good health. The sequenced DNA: TGTGCCAGCAGTTTAATGACGGATTCACCCCTCCACTTT. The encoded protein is CASSLMTDSPLHF.